Sequencing of this T cell receptor (beta chain) was carried out in a study of T cell repertoires in cytomegalovirus infection. The overall study: From public TCR beta signatures came an indication of both CMV infection and matching HLA type.

V lost 4 bases and J 4 bases, leaving 7 bases between the germline ends. The CDR3 covers 12 residues. CDR1 and CDR2 (germline): MGHDK, SYGVNS. In TCRdb, the reads were re-called with MiXCR into one record per CDR3 protein. The sample includes approximately 500,000 distinct CDR3 sequences, around a quarter of them seen just once. The sequenced sample consisted of PBMCs. This TCR came from a human donor in good health (CMV status not recorded). Some clones in this sample may be carry-over from other donors' samples. J is TRBJ1-2 and V is TRBV25-1, with D possibly matching TRBD1 (6 bases). The CDR3 loop reads CASSAGAYGYTF. CDR3 nucleotide sequence: TGTGCCAGCAGTGCAGGGGCCTATGGCTACACCTTC.